Listed below are T cell receptor beta chains from one sample, sequenced in a study of tumor-infiltrating lymphocytes in oesophageal squamous cell carcinoma. TCRdb reprocessed the PCR reads with MiXCR, giving one entry per CDR3 protein. This table holds about 11,000 distinct CDR3 sequences, 52% found once. The sample consisted of esophageal tumor tissue. Receptors were obtained from a female donor with esophageal squamous cell carcinoma. The CDR3 runs from the conserved cysteine through the conserved F or W. Fields, in order: D gene, V gene, J gene, clone size, CDR3 DNA, CDR3 protein. The D gene is left open where the match is weak. Some rows have no size entry. The others give once, few or many, or a class for an expanded clone.

D gene: -; V gene: TRBV10-2; J gene: TRBJ2-7; clone size: -; CDR3 DNA: TGCGCCAGCAGTGAGTCAGTGCAGATAGCATACGAGCAGTACTTT; CDR3 protein: CASSESVQIAYEQYF
D gene: TRBD1; V gene: TRBV12-3/TRBV12-4; J gene: TRBJ2-5; clone size: -; CDR3 DNA: TGTGCCAGCAGCCCGGGACAGGGGGAGGGGACCCAGTACTTC; CDR3 protein: CASSPGQGEGTQYF
D gene: TRBD2; V gene: TRBV29-1; J gene: TRBJ2-5; clone size: many; CDR3 DNA: TGCAGCGCTAGACTAGCGGGGGGGCAAGAGACCCAGTACTTC; CDR3 protein: CSARLAGGQETQYF
D gene: -; V gene: TRBV7-2; J gene: TRBJ2-1; clone size: few; CDR3 DNA: TGTGCCAGCAGCTCCAAGGGCGGGCATGAGCAGTTCTTC; CDR3 protein: CASSSKGGHEQFF
D gene: TRBD2; V gene: TRBV6-1; J gene: TRBJ2-1; clone size: -; CDR3 DNA: TGTGCCAGCAGTCCGCTACGAAGCGGGAGCAATGAGCAGTTCTTC; CDR3 protein: CASSPLRSGSNEQFF
D gene: TRBD1; V gene: TRBV6-6; J gene: TRBJ2-7; clone size: -; CDR3 DNA: TGTGCCAGCAGTTACTCGTCCGAGGGGGCGCGGGAGCAGTACTTC; CDR3 protein: CASSYSSEGAREQYF
D gene: -; V gene: TRBV7-2; J gene: TRBJ2-5; clone size: -; CDR3 DNA: TGTGCCAGCAACCAATTTCGGGGGCTTGGAGAGACCCAGTACTTC; CDR3 protein: CASNQFRGLGETQYF
D gene: -; V gene: TRBV19; J gene: TRBJ1-1; clone size: few; CDR3 DNA: TGTGCCAGTAGGTACGGGACTTCGAACACTGAAGCTTTCTTT; CDR3 protein: CASRYGTSNTEAFF
D gene: -; V gene: TRBV9; J gene: TRBJ2-3; clone size: few; CDR3 DNA: TGTGCCAGCAGCCCCCCAGGACAGAGCACAGATACGCAGTATTTT; CDR3 protein: CASSPPGQSTDTQYF
D gene: TRBD2; V gene: TRBV11-2; J gene: TRBJ2-7; clone size: many; CDR3 DNA: TGTGCCAGCATCCCCTGGTCCACTAGCGGGAGTGGTGAGCAGTACTTC; CDR3 protein: CASIPWSTSGSGEQYF
D gene: TRBD1; V gene: TRBV6-6; J gene: TRBJ1-2; clone size: -; CDR3 DNA: TGTGCCAGCAGTTACTCAGGGACAGGGGGCGCCTACTATGGCTACACCTTC; CDR3 protein: CASSYSGTGGAYYGYTF
D gene: -; V gene: TRBV6-1; J gene: TRBJ1-6; clone size: many; CDR3 DNA: TGTGCCAGCACGGCGCTCCTCGGGGGCTGGGGGGATTCACCCCTCCACTTT; CDR3 protein: CASTALLGGWGDSPLHF
D gene: -; V gene: TRBV7-2; J gene: TRBJ1-6; clone size: large; CDR3 DNA: TGTGCCAGCAGCCGCTCCGGGAGTATTAGCTCACCCCTCCACTTT; CDR3 protein: CASSRSGSISSPLHF
D gene: -; V gene: TRBV5-4; J gene: TRBJ2-1; clone size: -; CDR3 DNA: TGTGCCAGCAGCTTGGCCTTGGTCAATGAGCAGTTCTTC; CDR3 protein: CASSLALVNEQFF
D gene: -; V gene: TRBV2; J gene: TRBJ2-3; clone size: few; CDR3 DNA: TGTGCCAGCAGCCCCTACCTTTTCGAAGTCGCGCAGTATTTT; CDR3 protein: CASSPYLFEVAQYF
D gene: -; V gene: TRBV19; J gene: TRBJ2-3; clone size: -; CDR3 DNA: TGTGCCAGTAGTAAAGACGGAGCCTTCAATCCCCAGGGGAGGGGTGATCTGCAGTATTTT; CDR3 protein: CASSKDGAFNPQGRGDLQYF
D gene: -; V gene: TRBV28; J gene: TRBJ2-1; clone size: -; CDR3 DNA: TGTGCCAGCAGGCCCCCTACCGGGACGCCCGCCTACAATGAGCAGTTCTTC; CDR3 protein: CASRPPTGTPAYNEQFF
D gene: -; V gene: TRBV11-3; J gene: TRBJ2-5; clone size: -; CDR3 DNA: TGTGCCAGCAGCTTAGGGATCCAAGAGACCCAGTACTTC; CDR3 protein: CASSLGIQETQYF
D gene: TRBD2; V gene: TRBV15; J gene: TRBJ2-3; clone size: few; CDR3 DNA: TGTGCCACCAGCAGAGATTGGGCGGGAGCAGATACGCAGTATTTT; CDR3 protein: CATSRDWAGADTQYF
D gene: TRBD1; V gene: TRBV7-9; J gene: TRBJ2-7; clone size: -; CDR3 DNA: TGTGCCAGCAGCTTAATGTCGGGACAGGGACCAGCCTACGAGCAGTACTTC; CDR3 protein: CASSLMSGQGPAYEQYF
D gene: -; V gene: TRBV7-3; J gene: TRBJ2-7; clone size: medium-sized; CDR3 DNA: TGTGCCAGCAGTCGGCGGGGCGGGGACGAGCAGTACTTC; CDR3 protein: CASSRRGGDEQYF
D gene: TRBD2; V gene: TRBV7-2; J gene: TRBJ2-7; clone size: -; CDR3 DNA: TGTGCCAGCAGCTTAGCTAGCGGGATCTACGAGCAGTACTTC; CDR3 protein: CASSLASGIYEQYF
D gene: -; V gene: TRBV28; J gene: TRBJ2-1; clone size: large; CDR3 DNA: TGTGCCAGCAGTTTACCCTCGGAGGGCGGCTACAATGAGCAGTTCTTC; CDR3 protein: CASSLPSEGGYNEQFF
D gene: -; V gene: TRBV10-3; J gene: TRBJ1-3; clone size: once; CDR3 DNA: TGTGCCATCAGTCGGGACTCTTTCTCTGCAAACACCATATATTTT; CDR3 protein: CAISRDSFSANTIYF
D gene: -; V gene: TRBV18; J gene: TRBJ1-6; clone size: few; CDR3 DNA: TGTGCCAGCTCCGACGTACAGGTTTCTAATTCACCCCTCCACTTT; CDR3 protein: CASSDVQVSNSPLHF
D gene: TRBD1; V gene: TRBV7-3; J gene: TRBJ1-1; clone size: many; CDR3 DNA: TGTGCCAGCAGCTTATCCAGGGGGACTGAAGCTTTCTTT; CDR3 protein: CASSLSRGTEAFF